One and the same sample provided the 27 T cell receptor beta chains below, sequenced in a study of blood T cell repertoires in COVID-19. Clones were sequenced by immunoSEQ multiplex PCR, and TCRdb holds only the in-frame ones, with some missing. In the table there are a few hundred thousand clones, 85% to 90% of which are singletons. The sample was PBMCs or T cells enriched from blood (not recorded which). The receptors stem from a woman aged 18-29 years who had recovered from COVID-19.

J is TRBJ1-2 and V is TRBV2; the match to TRBD1 covers 10 bases. In germline, CDR1 is SNHLY, CDR2 FYNNEI. V was pared by 6 bases and J by 5 bases, with 6 bases of the junction left unmatched. This CDR3 has 14 residues. The CDR3 is CASRGGDRGYGYTF. The DNA for the CDR3 is TGTGCCAGCAGAGGTGGGGACAGGGGATATGGCTACACCTTC.

V is TRBV19 and J is TRBJ1-3; 7 bases are shared with TRBD1. The CDR3 covers 13 residues. V lost 6 bases to trimming and J lost 8 bases; unmatched junction nucleotides: 7. CDR1 is LNHDA, CDR2 SQIVND, per germline (reference sequence). The CDR3 spells CASRSRDRDTIYF. In nucleotides, the CDR3 is TGTGCCAGTAGATCCCGGGACAGAGACACCATATATTTT.

This rearrangement joins TRBV19 to TRBJ2-2, with TRBD1 matching over 7 bases. The CDR3 is 14 residues long. Germline CDR1 and CDR2: LNHDA and SQIVND (reference sequence). After removal of 6 bases from V and 6 bases from J, the junction contained 7 bases not matched to a gene. In DNA, the CDR3 is TGTGCCAGTAGCCCGACAGGGTTTGCCGGGGAGCTGTTTTTT. The encoded protein is CASSPTGFAGELFF.

This chain uses TRBV6-5 with TRBJ1-2; D perhaps matches TRBD1 (6 bases). This CDR3 region has 13 residues. The ends were cut back, 5 bases at V and 4 bases at J, with 11 bases in the middle. Germline V lookup: CDR1 MNHEY, CDR2 SVGAGI. Written as DNA, the CDR3 is TGTGCCAGCAGTACACAGGGATTCTATGGCTACACCTTC. The encoded protein is CASSTQGFYGYTF.

The V call is TRBV29-1, the J call TRBJ1-2; 11 nucleotides agree with TRBD1. This CDR3 contains 15 residues. Looked up from germline, CDR1 is SQVTM and CDR2 is ANQGSEA. With 1 base clipped from V and 4 bases from J, the junction kept 5 bases outside the gene matches. The CDR3 nucleotides read TGCAGCGTTGAAGGCCCCGGGACAGGGGGCTATGGCTACACCTTC. It translates to CSVEGPGTGGYGYTF.

CDR3 sequence reads: CASSPGRGLSYNEQFF. The CDR3 coding sequence is TGTGCCAGCAGCCCTGGCCGCGGATTGTCCTACAATGAGCAGTTCTTC. This sequence joins TRBV11-1 and TRBJ2-1; D remains ambiguous. Germline V gene data show CDR1 as SGHAT and CDR2 as FQDESV (reference sequence). The germline V and J ends were trimmed by 5 bases and 1 base, with 15 bases remaining between them. The CDR3 spans 16 residues.

This clone was found once. The V and J genes are TRBV19 and TRBJ2-7; D possibly corresponds to TRBD1 (5 bases). V was cut by 3 bases and J by 5 bases, with 14 bases left in between. Germline CDR1 and CDR2: LNHDA and SQIVND (reference sequence). The CDR3 has 14 amino acids. This CDR3 reads CASSIQGIPHEQYF. Here the CDR3 DNA reads TGTGCCAGTAGTATCCAGGGAATTCCCCACGAGCAGTACTTC.

V gene TRBV28 combines with J gene TRBJ1-1, with no clear D. CDR1 and CDR2 from the germline V gene are MDHEN and SYDVKM. V shed 6 bases and J shed 1 base, with 9 bases lying between them. This CDR3 has 13 amino acids. CDR3 loop: CASRGTANTEAFF. Here the CDR3 DNA reads TGTGCCAGCAGGGGCACAGCGAACACTGAAGCTTTCTTT.

The chain couples TRBV10-1 to TRBJ2-2, with 8 bases matching TRBD2. Germline CDR1 is WNHNN and CDR2 is SYGVQD (reference sequence). The CDR3 extends over 14 amino acids. V lost 10 bases, J lost 6 bases, and 10 bases stayed unmatched. For the CDR3, the DNA is TGCGCCACCTCGCCGGGACTAGGATCCGGGGAGCTGTTTTTT. Translation: CATSPGLGSGELFF.

This chain joins TRBV5-1 and TRBJ2-5; 9 bases map to TRBD1. CDR3 length equals 15 residues. CDR1 and CDR2 (germline): SGHRS, YFSETQ. Trimming removed 5 bases from V and 4 bases from J; junction bases left unmatched: 9. As DNA, the CDR3 is TGCGCCAGCAGGACCGGGACAGGGAGAGGAGAGACCCAGTACTTC. This sequence encodes CASRTGTGRGETQYF.

The V call is TRBV4-2, the J call TRBJ2-1; D gene ambiguous. Per the germline V gene, CDR1 is LGHNA and CDR2 is YNFKEQ. The CDR3 has 16 amino acids. V was shortened by 1 base and J by 0 bases, with 10 bases between the two germline ends. The CDR3 DNA reads as TGTGCCAGCAGCCAAGGGAACGGAGTCTCCTACAATGAGCAGTTCTTC. Amino acids: CASSQGNGVSYNEQFF.

The J gene is TRBJ2-7, the V gene TRBV12-3 or TRBV12-4; 7 positions match TRBD1. The CDR3 covers 13 residues. Trimming at V came to 5 bases and at J to 2 bases, leaving 3 bases not matched to a gene. The CDR3 coding sequence is TGTGCCAGCAGTCAGGGGGAGACCTACGAGCAGTACTTC. It specifies CASSQGETYEQYF.

In this sample, this clone turned up a few times. The V and J genes are TRBV7-9 and TRBJ1-2; D uncertain. CDR1 SEHNR and CDR2 FQNEAQ come from the germline V gene (reference sequence). Deletions cut 10 bases from V and 4 bases from J, with 25 bases between. The CDR3 spans 16 residues. Written as DNA, the CDR3 is TGTGCCATCCTCCCATCCCAGTTGGAGCAAGGCTATGGCTACACCTTC. It encodes CAILPSQLEQGYGYTF.

The chain links TRBV5-5 to TRBJ1-1; no clear D gene. The CDR3 covers 17 residues. The V and J ends lost 2 bases and 1 base respectively, with 18 bases between them. The germline gives CDR1 SGHKS, CDR2 YYEKEE (reference sequence). CDR3 sequence (DNA): TGTGCCAGCAGCTTAAGGCACGAGTGGGCACCGAACACTGAAGCTTTCTTT. Translation gives CASSLRHEWAPNTEAFF.

Of note for this clone: The same CDR3 arises from other DNA sequences in this sample as well. The rearrangement joins TRBV10-3 to TRBJ1-2; 7 bases match TRBD1. The CDR3 covers 14 residues. Trimming removed 0 bases from V and 2 bases from J; junction bases left unmatched: 0. CDR1 and CDR2 from the germline V gene are ENHRY and SYGVKD. The CDR3, as DNA: TGTGCCATCAGTGAGTCGACAGGGAACTATGGCTACACCTTC. Translated, it gives CAISESTGNYGYTF.

This clone has just one count. V gene TRBV28 combines with J gene TRBJ1-4; tentative D call: TRBD1 (6 bases). This CDR3 has 14 amino acids. With 6 bases removed from V and 8 bases from J, the gap between germline ends came to 16 bases. Germline V gives CDR1 MDHEN, CDR2 SYDVKM. The CDR3 nucleotides read TGTGCCAGCAGCTCGAGCGGGGGGCAGGAAAAACTGTTTTTT. Its translation: CASSSSGGQEKLFF.

The chain carries TRBV4-2 and TRBJ2-2; D may be TRBD2 (6 bases). The CDR3 consists of 15 residues. Trimming left V 6 bases short and J 1 base short, with 12 bases between. From germline, CDR1 is LGHNA and CDR2 YNFKEQ. CDR3 in DNA: TGTGCCAGCAGTACTTGGCGGGAGAACACCGGGGAGCTGTTTTTT. This translates into CASSTWRENTGELFF.

The rearrangement uses TRBV18 and TRBJ1-3, with D maybe TRBD1 (6 bases). The CDR3 is 17 amino acids. Germline V lookup: CDR1 KGHSH, CDR2 LQKENI. Trimming removed 1 base at V and 4 bases at J, with 17 bases between. CDR3 sequence (DNA): TGTGCCAGCTCACCACGTTCGGGCAGGGGTGCGGGAAACACCATATATTTT. It translates to CASSPRSGRGAGNTIYF.

This chain joins TRBV24-1 and TRBJ1-5; 7 bases are shared with TRBD1. The CDR3 loop spans 14 amino acids. V was pared by 6 bases and J by 3 bases, with 4 bases of the junction left unmatched. Germline assignment: CDR1 KGHDR and CDR2 SFDVKD. The CDR3 reads CATSTDRDNQPQHF. As DNA, the CDR3 is TGTGCCACCAGTACCGACAGGGACAATCAGCCCCAGCATTTT.

This clone was counted only a few times. The chain has TRBV5-4 and TRBJ2-1; 9 bases align to TRBD1. The CDR3 extends over 15 amino acids. Germline V gene data show CDR1 as SGHNT and CDR2 as YYREEE (reference sequence). The junction had 0 bases not matched to a gene; V was cut back by 0 bases and J by 2 bases. The DNA of the CDR3 is TGTGCCAGCAGCTTGGGACAGGGGGCCTACAATGAGCAGTTCTTC. Protein: CASSLGQGAYNEQFF.

The chain couples TRBV15 to TRBJ1-2; 9 bases agree with TRBD1. The CDR3 runs 15 residues. Looked up from germline, CDR1 is LNHNV and CDR2 is YYDKDF (reference sequence). V shed 3 bases and J 5 bases; nucleotides not matched to a gene: 7. CDR3 protein: CATSSRDRVGYGYTF. The CDR3 DNA sequence: TGTGCCACCAGCAGCCGGGACAGGGTTGGGTATGGCTACACCTTC.

The chain combines TRBV2 with TRBJ1-3; D is unresolved. This CDR3 is built from 12 residues. The V gene's germline CDR1 is SNHLY and CDR2 FYNNEI. The V end lost 5 bases, the J end lost 4 bases, and 6 bases lay between the germline ends. The DNA for the CDR3 is TGTGCCAGCAGTACTACGGGAAACACCATATATTTT. This encodes CASSTTGNTIYF.

This clone was seen once. This chain joins TRBV5-1 and TRBJ1-5, with D perhaps TRBD1 (6 bases). Trimming left V 0 bases short and J 6 bases short, with 13 bases between. CDR1 is SGHRS and CDR2 is YFSETQ in the germline V gene. The CDR3 spans 15 residues. DNA of the CDR3: TGCGCCAGCAGCTTGGAGGGGCAGGGGCGTCAGCCCCAGCATTTT. It encodes CASSLEGQGRQPQHF.

The V call is TRBV29-1, the J call TRBJ2-7, with a possible D match to TRBD1 (6 bases). The CDR3 extends over 14 amino acids. Trimming took 4 bases from V and 0 from J, leaving 13 bases between them. Germline lookup yields CDR1 SQVTM and CDR2 ANQGSEA. CDR3 bases: TGCAGCGTTGCTGGACAGATGAGCTCCTACGAGCAGTACTTC. Translating gives CSVAGQMSSYEQYF.

This clone was counted only a few times. The chain carries TRBV2 and TRBJ2-2; 12 nucleotides match TRBD2. V gave up 4 bases and J gave up 4 bases; unmatched junction bases: 1. CDR1 and CDR2 from the germline V gene are SNHLY and FYNNEI. This CDR3 is 15 amino acids long. CDR3 DNA sequence: TGTGCCAGCAGTGTGGGACTAGCGGGCACCGGGGAGCTGTTTTTT. Its translation: CASSVGLAGTGELFF.

As DNA, the CDR3 is TGTGCCAGCAGCCAAGACCAGGACAGCTCCTACAATGAGCAGTTCTTC. Protein: CASSQDQDSSYNEQFF. The V and J genes are TRBV3-1 (or the pseudogene TRBV3-2) and TRBJ2-1; tentatively, D is TRBD1 (6 bases). Between the trimmed V and J ends, which lost 0 bases and 0 bases, there was a span of 9 bases. The CDR3 is 16 amino acids. Germline-derived CDR1 and CDR2 are LGHDT and YNNKEL (reference sequence).

The chain joins TRBV4-1 to TRBJ1-5; D is perhaps TRBD1 (6 bases). This CDR3 spans 14 amino acids. Per the germline V gene, CDR1 is MGHRA and CDR2 is YSYEKL. Trimming took 5 bases from V and 7 from J, leaving 15 bases between them. DNA of the CDR3: TGCGCCAGCAGCGGCGGGGGGGGGCCGCAGCCCCAGCATTTT. The encoded protein is CASSGGGGPQPQHF.